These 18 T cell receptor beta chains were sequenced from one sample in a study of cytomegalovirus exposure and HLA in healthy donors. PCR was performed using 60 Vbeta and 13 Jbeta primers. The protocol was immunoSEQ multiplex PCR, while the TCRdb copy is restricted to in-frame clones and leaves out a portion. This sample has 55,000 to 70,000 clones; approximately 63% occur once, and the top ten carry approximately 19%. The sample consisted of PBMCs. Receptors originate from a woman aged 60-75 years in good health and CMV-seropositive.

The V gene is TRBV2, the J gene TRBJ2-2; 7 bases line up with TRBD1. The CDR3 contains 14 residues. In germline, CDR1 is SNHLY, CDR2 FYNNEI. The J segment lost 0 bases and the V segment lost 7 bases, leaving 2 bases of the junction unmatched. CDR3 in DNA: TGTGCCAGCAATGGACAGGCGAACACCGGGGAGCTGTTTTTT. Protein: CASNGQANTGELFF.

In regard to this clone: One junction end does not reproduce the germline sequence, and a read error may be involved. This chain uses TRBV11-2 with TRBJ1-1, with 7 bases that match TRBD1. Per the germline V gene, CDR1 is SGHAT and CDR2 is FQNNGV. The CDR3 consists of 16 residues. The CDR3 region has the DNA TGTGCCCGCAGCTCCATAGGGGGCCGGGATCTCGGCGGGGCTTTCTTT. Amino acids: CARSSIGGRDLGGAFF.

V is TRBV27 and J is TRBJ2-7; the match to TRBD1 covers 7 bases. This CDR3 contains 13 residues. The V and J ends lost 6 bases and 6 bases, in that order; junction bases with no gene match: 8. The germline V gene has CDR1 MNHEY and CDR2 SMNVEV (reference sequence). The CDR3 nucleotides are TGTGCCAGCAGCTGGGACAGTTTCGGCGAGCAGTACTTC. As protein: CASSWDSFGEQYF.

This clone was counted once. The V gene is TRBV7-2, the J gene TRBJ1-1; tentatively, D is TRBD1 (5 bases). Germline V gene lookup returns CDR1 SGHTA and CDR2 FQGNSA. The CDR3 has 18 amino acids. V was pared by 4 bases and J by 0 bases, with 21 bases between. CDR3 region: CASSSNRGAVLLNTEAFF. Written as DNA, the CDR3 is TGTGCCAGCAGCTCCAACCGTGGGGCGGTGCTTCTGAACACTGAAGCTTTCTTT.

CDR3 protein: CASSLGQENNSPLHF. The CDR3 DNA sequence: TGTGCCAGCAGCCTGGGACAGGAGAATAATTCACCCCTCCACTTT. V usage is TRBV13 and J usage is TRBJ1-6; 8 nucleotides line up with TRBD1. Germline V gene lookup returns CDR1 PRHDT and CDR2 FYEKMQ (reference sequence). The CDR3 has 15 amino acids. Trimming at V came to 5 bases and at J to 5 bases, leaving 5 bases not matched to a gene.

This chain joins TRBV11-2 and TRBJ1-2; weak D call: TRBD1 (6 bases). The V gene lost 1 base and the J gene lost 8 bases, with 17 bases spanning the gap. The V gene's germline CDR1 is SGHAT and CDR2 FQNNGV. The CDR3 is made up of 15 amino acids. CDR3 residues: CASSLVAGGYQGYTF. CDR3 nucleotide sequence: TGTGCCAGCAGCTTAGTCGCGGGGGGCTATCAGGGCTACACCTTC.

CDR3 protein: CASSYGAGYTEAFF. The CDR3 DNA sequence: TGTGCCAGCAGTTACGGGGCAGGGTATACTGAAGCTTTCTTT. The chain carries TRBV6-5 and TRBJ1-1, with a weak D call TRBD1 (5 bases). Trimming removed 2 bases at V and 5 bases at J, with 12 bases between. The CDR3 sequence is 14 residues long. The germline CDR1 and CDR2 sequences are MNHEY and SVGAGI.

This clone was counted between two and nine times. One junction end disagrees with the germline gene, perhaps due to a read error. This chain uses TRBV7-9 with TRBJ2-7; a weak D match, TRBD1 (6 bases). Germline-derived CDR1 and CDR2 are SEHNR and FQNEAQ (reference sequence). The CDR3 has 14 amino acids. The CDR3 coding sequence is TGTTCCAGCAGCTTATCAGGGGTCACCTACGAGCAGTACTTC. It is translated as CSSSLSGVTYEQYF.

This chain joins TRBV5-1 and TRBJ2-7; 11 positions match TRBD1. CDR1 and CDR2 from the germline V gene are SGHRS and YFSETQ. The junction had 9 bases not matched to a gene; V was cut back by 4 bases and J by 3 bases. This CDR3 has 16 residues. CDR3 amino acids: CASSILAGTGGYEQYF. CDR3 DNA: TGCGCCAGCAGCATCCTAGCCGGGACAGGGGGCTACGAGCAGTACTTC.

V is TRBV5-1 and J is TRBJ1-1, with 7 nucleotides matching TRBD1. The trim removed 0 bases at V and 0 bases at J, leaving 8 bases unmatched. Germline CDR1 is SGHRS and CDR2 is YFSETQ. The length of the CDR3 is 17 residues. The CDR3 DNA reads TGCGCCAGCAGCTTGGCACAGGGGAAAGGGATGAACACTGAAGCTTTCTTT. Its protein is CASSLAQGKGMNTEAFF.

The DNA of the CDR3 is TGTGCCAGCAGCCCACTGGACAGGGGGCCACCCCCCCTCGGAAACACCATATATTTT. It specifies CASSPLDRGPPPLGNTIYF. This chain links TRBV7-9 with TRBJ1-3, with 11 bases aligning to TRBD1. The V segment lost 5 bases and the J segment 4 bases; nucleotides outside the gene matches: 16. This CDR3 comprises 19 residues. Germline CDR1 reads SEHNR; CDR2 reads FQNEAQ (reference sequence).

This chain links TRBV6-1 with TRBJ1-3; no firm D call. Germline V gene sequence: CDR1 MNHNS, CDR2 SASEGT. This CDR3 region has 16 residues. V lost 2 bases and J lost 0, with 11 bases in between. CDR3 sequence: CASSERVTPSGNTIYF. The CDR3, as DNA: TGTGCCAGCAGTGAAAGAGTCACTCCCTCTGGAAACACCATATATTTT.

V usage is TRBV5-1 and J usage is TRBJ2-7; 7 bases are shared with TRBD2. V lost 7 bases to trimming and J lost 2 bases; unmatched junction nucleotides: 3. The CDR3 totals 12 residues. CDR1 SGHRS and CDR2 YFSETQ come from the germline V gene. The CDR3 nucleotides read TGCGCCAGCCGGGACTACCCCTACGAGCAGTACTTC. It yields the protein CASRDYPYEQYF.

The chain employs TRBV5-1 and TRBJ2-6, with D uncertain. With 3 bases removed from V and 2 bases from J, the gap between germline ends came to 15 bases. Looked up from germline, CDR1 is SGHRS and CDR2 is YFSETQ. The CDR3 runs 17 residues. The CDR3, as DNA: TGCGCCAGCAGCTCAACCCTATATGAACCTGGGGCCAACGTCCTGACTTTC. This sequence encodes CASSSTLYEPGANVLTF. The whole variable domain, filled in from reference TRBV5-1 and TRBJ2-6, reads KAGVTQTPRYLIKTRGQQVTLSCSPISGHRSVSWYQQTPGQGLQFLFEYFSETQRNKGNFPGRFSGRQFSNSRSEMNVSTLELGDSALYLCASSSTLYEPGANVLTFGAGSRLTVL.

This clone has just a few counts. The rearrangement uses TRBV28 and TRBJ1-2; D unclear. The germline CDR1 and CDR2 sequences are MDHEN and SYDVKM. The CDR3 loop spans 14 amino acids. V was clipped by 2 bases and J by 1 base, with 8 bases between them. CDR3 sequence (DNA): TGTGCCAGCAGTTTAGGGCAGAATAACTATGGCTACACCTTC. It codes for CASSLGQNNYGYTF.

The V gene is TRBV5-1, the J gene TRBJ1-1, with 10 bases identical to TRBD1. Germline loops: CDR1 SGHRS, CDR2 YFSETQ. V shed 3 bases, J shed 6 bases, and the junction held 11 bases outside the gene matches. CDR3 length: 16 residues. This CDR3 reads CASSYRTGGSDAEAFF. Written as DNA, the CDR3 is TGCGCCAGCAGCTATAGGACAGGGGGTTCGGATGCTGAAGCTTTCTTT.

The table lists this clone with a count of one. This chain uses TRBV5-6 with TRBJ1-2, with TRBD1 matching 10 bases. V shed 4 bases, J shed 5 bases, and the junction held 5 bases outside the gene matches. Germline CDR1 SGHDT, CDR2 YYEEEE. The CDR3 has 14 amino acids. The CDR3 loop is CASSRGTGAYGYTF. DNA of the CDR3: TGTGCCAGCAGCCGGGGGACAGGGGCATATGGCTACACCTTC.

The CDR3 DNA reads TGTGCCAGCAGCGAACTCCGGGGACTCACGCAGTATTTT. Protein: CASSELRGLTQYF. The genes are TRBV13 and TRBJ2-3, with D possibly matching TRBD2 (6 bases). This CDR3 is 13 amino acids long. The V gene's germline CDR1 is PRHDT and CDR2 FYEKMQ (reference sequence). V was shortened by 5 bases and J by 9 bases, with 15 bases between the two germline ends.